The 3 T cell receptor beta chains below all came from one sample that was sequenced in a study of PD-1 blockade in mismatch repair-deficient tumors. Assay used: immunoSEQ multiplex PCR; TCRdb lists only in-frame clones, some missing. Among 76,000 or so clones listed, around 80% were seen once. This material consisted of peripheral blood, taken 44 weeks after starting pembrolizumab. All receptors come from an adult with mismatch repair-deficient cancer.

This chain uses TRBV4-2 with TRBJ2-7, with D tentatively TRBD2 (6 bases). The ends were cut back, 1 base at V and 3 bases at J, with 16 bases in the middle. Germline V lookup: CDR1 LGHNA, CDR2 YNFKEQ. The CDR3 consists of 16 residues. CDR3 amino acids: CASSQAGRTIGYEQYF. The CDR3 coding sequence is TGTGCCAGCAGCCAAGCGGGAAGGACTATTGGCTACGAGCAGTACTTC.

V and J are TRBV30 and TRBJ2-1, with D perhaps matching TRBD1 or TRBD2 (5 bases each). V was trimmed by 0 bases and J by 6 bases, leaving 12 bases between them. Germline V gene sequence: CDR1 GTSNPN, CDR2 SVGIG (reference sequence). The CDR3 extends over 14 amino acids. The CDR3 nucleotides are TGTGCCTGGAGTGTAAGCGTTGGGGGCAATGAGCAGTTCTTC. Amino acid sequence: CAWSVSVGGNEQFF. The whole variable domain, filled in from reference TRBV30 and TRBJ2-1, reads SQTIHQWPATLVQPVGSPLSLECTVEGTSNPNLYWYRQAAGRGLQLLFYSVGIGQISSEVPQNLSASRPQDRQFILSSKKLLLSDSGFYLCAWSVSVGGNEQFFGPGTRLTVL.

This sequence joins TRBV19 and TRBJ2-3, with 14 nucleotides matching TRBD2. With 8 bases clipped from V and 5 bases from J, the junction kept 3 bases outside the gene matches. This CDR3 contains 14 residues. The V gene's germline CDR1 is LNHDA and CDR2 SQIVND (reference sequence). CDR3 DNA: TGTGCCAGTTCGACTAGCGGGAGGGAAGATACGCAGTATTTT. This codes for CASSTSGREDTQYF.